Sequencing of this T cell receptor (beta chain) was carried out in a study of T cell responses to AZD1222 COVID-19 vaccine. Libraries were prepared by immunoSEQ multiplex PCR; TCRdb keeps only in-frame clonotypes and omits some of them. The sample includes some 180,000 clones, around 90% of them seen just once. The clonotype was recovered from an adult in good health. Sequenced here: peripheral blood, sampled on day 0 of AZD1222 vaccination.

CDR3 sequence (DNA): TGTGCCAGCAGCCAAGGACAGGGTCCGAAACAGCCCCAGCATTTT. The encoded protein is CASSQGQGPKQPQHF. The chain joins TRBV3-1 (or the pseudogene TRBV3-2) to TRBJ1-5, with 7 nucleotides matching TRBD1. The CDR3 totals 15 residues. The germline gives CDR1 LGHDT, CDR2 YNNKEL (reference sequence). J lost 7 bases, V lost 1 base, and 7 bases had no gene match.